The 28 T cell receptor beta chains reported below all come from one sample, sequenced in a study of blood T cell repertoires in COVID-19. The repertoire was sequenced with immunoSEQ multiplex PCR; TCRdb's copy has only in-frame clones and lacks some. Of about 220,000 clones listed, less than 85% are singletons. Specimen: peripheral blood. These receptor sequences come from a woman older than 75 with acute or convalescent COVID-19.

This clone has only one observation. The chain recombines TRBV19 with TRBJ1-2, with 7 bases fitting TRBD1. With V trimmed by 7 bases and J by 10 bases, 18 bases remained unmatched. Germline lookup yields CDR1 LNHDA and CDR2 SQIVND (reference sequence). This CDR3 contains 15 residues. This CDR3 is CASTTRYTGTVVYTF. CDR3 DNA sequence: TGTGCCAGTACCACACGATATACCGGGACAGTCGTCTACACCTTC.

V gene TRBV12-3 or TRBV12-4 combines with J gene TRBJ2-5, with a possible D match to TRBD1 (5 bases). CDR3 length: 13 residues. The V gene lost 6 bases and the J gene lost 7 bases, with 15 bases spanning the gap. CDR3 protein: CASRSLATGTQYF. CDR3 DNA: TGTGCCAGCAGATCTCTGGCAACAGGGACCCAGTACTTC.

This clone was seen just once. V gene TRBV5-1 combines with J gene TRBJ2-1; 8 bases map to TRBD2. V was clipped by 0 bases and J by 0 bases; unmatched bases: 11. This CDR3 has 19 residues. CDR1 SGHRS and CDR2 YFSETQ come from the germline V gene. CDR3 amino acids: CASSLEGLGMGSSYNEQFF. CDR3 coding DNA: TGCGCCAGCAGCTTGGAGGGACTAGGAATGGGTAGCTCCTACAATGAGCAGTTCTTC.

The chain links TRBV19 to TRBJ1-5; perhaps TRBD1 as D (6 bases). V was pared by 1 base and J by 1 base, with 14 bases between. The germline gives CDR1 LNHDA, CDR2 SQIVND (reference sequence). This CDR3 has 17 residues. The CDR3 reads CASSIGTERPSNQPQHF. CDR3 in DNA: TGTGCCAGTAGTATAGGGACAGAGCGTCCCAGCAATCAGCCCCAGCATTTT.

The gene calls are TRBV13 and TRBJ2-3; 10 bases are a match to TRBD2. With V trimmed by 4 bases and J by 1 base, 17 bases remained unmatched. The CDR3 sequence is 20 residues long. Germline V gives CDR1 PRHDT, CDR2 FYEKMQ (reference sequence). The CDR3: CASSSDGGLAGAVGTDTQYF. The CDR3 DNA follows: TGTGCCAGCAGCTCAGACGGAGGGCTAGCGGGGGCGGTGGGCACAGATACGCAGTATTTT.

CDR3 sequence: CASSETGQHNTEAFF. Written as DNA, the CDR3 is TGTGCCAGCAGCGAAACGGGACAGCACAACACTGAAGCTTTCTTT. J is TRBJ1-1 and V is TRBV3-1 (or the pseudogene TRBV3-2), with 7 bases identical to TRBD1. Germline CDR1 and CDR2: LGHDT and YNNKEL (reference sequence). Trimming at V came to 5 bases and at J to 2 bases, leaving 8 bases not matched to a gene. The CDR3 totals 15 residues.

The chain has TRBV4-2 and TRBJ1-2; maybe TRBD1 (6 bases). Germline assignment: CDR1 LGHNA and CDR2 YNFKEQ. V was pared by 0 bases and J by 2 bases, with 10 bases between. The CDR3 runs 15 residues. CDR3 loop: CASSQEGAENYGYTF. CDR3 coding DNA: TGTGCCAGCAGCCAAGAGGGGGCGGAAAACTATGGCTACACCTTC.

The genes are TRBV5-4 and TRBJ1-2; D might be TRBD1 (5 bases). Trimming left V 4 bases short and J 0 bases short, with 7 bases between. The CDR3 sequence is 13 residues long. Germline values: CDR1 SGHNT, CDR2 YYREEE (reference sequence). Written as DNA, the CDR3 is TGTGCCAGCAGCCTGGACACTAACTATGGCTACACCTTC. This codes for CASSLDTNYGYTF. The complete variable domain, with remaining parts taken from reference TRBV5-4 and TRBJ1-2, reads ETGVTQSPTHLIKTRGQQVTLRCSSQSGHNTVSWYQQALGQGPQFIFQYYREEENGRGNFPPRFSGLQFPNYSSELNVNALELDDSALYLCASSLDTNYGYTFGSGTRLTVV.

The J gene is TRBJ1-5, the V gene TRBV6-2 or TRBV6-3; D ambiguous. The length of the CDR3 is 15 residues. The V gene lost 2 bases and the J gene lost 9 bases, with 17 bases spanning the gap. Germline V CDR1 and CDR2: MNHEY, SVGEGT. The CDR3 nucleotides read TGTGCCAGCAGTTACGACCGACACCCAGATATGCCCCAGCATTTT. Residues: CASSYDRHPDMPQHF.

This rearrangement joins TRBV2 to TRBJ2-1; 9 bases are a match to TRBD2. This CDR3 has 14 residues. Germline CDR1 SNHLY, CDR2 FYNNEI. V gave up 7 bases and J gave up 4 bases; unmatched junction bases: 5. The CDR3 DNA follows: TGTGCCAGCAAGGCTAGCGGGAATTACAATGAGCAGTTCTTC. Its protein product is CASKASGNYNEQFF.

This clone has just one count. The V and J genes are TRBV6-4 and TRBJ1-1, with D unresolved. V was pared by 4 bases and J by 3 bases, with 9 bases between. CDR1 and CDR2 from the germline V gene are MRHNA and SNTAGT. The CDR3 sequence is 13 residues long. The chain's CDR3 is CASSAMGDTEAFF. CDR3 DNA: TGTGCCAGCAGTGCCATGGGAGACACTGAAGCTTTCTTT.

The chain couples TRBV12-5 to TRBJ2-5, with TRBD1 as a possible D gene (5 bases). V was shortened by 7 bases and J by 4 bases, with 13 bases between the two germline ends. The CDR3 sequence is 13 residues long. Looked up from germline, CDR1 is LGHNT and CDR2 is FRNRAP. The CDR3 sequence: CASAEGDPETQYF. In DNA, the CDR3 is TGTGCTAGTGCCGAAGGGGATCCAGAGACCCAGTACTTC.

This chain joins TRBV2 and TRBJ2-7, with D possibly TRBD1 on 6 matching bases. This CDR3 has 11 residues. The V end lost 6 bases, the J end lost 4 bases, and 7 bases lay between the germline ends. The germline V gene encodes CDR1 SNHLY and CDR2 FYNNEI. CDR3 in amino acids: CASRTGYEQYF. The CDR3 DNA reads TGTGCCAGCAGAACAGGGTACGAGCAGTACTTC.

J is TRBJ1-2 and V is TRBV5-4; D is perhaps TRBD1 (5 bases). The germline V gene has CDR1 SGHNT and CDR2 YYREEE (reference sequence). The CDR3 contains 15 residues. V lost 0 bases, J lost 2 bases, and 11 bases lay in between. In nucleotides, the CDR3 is TGTGCCAGCAGCTTGGCGTCCAGGGTAAACTATGGCTACACCTTC. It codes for CASSLASRVNYGYTF.

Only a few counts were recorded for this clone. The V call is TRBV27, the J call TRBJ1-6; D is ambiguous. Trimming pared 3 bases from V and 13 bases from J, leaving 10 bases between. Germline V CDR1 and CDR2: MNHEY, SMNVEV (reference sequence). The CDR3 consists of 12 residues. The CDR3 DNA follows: TGTGCCAGCAGTTTTCTCGGTCTTCCCCTCCACTTT. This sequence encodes CASSFLGLPLHF.

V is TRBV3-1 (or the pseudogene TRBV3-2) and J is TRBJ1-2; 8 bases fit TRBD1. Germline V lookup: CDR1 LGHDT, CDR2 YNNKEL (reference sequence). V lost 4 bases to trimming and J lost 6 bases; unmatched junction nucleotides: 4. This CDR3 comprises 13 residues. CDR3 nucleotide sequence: TGTGCCAGCAGCCGGGAACAGGGGGATGGCTACACCTTC. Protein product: CASSREQGDGYTF.

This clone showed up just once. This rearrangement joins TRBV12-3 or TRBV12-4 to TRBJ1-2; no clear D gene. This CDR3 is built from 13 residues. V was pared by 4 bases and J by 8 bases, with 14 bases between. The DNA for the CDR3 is TGTGCCAGCAGTTGGGGAGGCCTAGGGGGCTACACCTTC. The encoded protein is CASSWGGLGGYTF.

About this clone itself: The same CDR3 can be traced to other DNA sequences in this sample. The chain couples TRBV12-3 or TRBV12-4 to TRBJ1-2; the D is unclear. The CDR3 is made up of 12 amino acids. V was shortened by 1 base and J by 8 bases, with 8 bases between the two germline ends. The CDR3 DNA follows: TGTGCCAGCAGTTTAGGCGGTTTCGGCTACACCTTC. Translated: CASSLGGFGYTF.

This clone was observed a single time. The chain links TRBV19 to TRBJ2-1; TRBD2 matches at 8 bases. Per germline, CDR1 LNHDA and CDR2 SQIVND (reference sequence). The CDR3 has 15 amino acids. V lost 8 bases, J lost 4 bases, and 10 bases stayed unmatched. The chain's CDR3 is CASVYRGGPYNEQFF. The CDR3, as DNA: TGTGCCAGTGTCTATCGGGGGGGCCCTTACAATGAGCAGTTCTTC.

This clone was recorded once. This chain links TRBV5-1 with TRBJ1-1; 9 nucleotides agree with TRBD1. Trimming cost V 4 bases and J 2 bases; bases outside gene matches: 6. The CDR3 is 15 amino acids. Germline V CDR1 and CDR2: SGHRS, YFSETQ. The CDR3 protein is CASSLSTGGNTEAFF. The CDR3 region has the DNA TGCGCCAGCAGCCTTTCGACAGGGGGAAACACTGAAGCTTTCTTT.

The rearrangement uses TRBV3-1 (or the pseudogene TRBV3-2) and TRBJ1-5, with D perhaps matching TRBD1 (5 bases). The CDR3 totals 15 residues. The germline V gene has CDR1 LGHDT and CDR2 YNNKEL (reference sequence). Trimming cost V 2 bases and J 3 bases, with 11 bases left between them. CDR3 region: CASSQSTGPNQPQHF. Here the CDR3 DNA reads TGTGCCAGCAGCCAAAGTACAGGACCCAATCAGCCCCAGCATTTT.

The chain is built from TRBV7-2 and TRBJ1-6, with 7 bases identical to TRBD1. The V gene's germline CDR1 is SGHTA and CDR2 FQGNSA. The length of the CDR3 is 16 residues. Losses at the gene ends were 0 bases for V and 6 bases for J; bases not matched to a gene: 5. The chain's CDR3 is CASSLAGTVRNSPLHF. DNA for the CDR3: TGTGCCAGCAGCTTAGCCGGGACAGTTCGTAATTCACCCCTCCACTTT.

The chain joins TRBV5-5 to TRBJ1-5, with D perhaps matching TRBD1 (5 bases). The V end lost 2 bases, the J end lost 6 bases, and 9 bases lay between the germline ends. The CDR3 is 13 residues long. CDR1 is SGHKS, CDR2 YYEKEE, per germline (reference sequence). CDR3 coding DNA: TGTGCCAGCAGCTTCTCAGGGTTTCAGCCCCAGCATTTT. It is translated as CASSFSGFQPQHF.

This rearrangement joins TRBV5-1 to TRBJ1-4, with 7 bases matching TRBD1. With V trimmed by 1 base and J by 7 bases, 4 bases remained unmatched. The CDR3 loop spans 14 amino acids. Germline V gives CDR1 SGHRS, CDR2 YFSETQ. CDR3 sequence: CASSLRQGSEKLFF. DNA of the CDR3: TGCGCCAGCAGCTTGAGACAGGGTAGTGAAAAACTGTTTTTT.

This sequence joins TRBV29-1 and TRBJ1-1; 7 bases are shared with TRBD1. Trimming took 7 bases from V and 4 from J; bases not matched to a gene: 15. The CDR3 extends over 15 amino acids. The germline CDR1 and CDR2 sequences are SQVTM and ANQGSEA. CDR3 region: CSAESPPGQFTEAFF. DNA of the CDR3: TGCAGCGCCGAAAGCCCCCCGGGACAGTTCACTGAAGCTTTCTTT.

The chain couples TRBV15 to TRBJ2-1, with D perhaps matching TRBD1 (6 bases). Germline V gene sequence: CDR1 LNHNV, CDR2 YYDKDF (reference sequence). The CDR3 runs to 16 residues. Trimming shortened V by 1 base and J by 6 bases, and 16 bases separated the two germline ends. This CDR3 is CATSRVGRGAANEQFF. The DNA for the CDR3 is TGTGCCACCAGCAGAGTTGGCAGGGGAGCTGCCAATGAGCAGTTCTTC.

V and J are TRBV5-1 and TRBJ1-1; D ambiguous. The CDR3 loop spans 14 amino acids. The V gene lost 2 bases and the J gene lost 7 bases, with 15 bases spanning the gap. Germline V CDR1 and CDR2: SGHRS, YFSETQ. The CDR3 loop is CASSFRRAGDEAFF. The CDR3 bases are TGCGCCAGCAGCTTTCGGAGGGCGGGAGATGAAGCTTTCTTT. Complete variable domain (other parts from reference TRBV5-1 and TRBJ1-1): KAGVTQTPRYLIKTRGQQVTLSCSPISGHRSVSWYQQTPGQGLQFLFEYFSETQRNKGNFPGRFSGRQFSNSRSEMNVSTLELGDSALYLCASSFRRAGDEAFFGQGTRLTVV.

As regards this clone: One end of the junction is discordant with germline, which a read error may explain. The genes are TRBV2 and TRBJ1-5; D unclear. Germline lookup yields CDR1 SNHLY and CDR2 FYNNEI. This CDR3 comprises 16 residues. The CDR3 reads CASSALAGLRRQAQHF. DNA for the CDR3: TGTGCCAGCAGCGCCCTGGCCGGACTAAGACGTCAGGCCCAGCATTTT.